The 19 T cell receptor beta chains below come from one sample, sequenced in a study of cytomegalovirus exposure and HLA in healthy donors. Primers: 60 Vbeta forward and 13 Jbeta reverse. Produced via immunoSEQ multiplex PCR; TCRdb's table is partial and in-frame only. The sample shows fewer than 85,000 clones, 65% to 80% of them seen only once. The sample was PBMCs. The receptors shown here come from a male donor in good health and CMV-seropositive.

The chain couples TRBV6-1 to TRBJ1-5; D might be TRBD1 (5 bases). This CDR3 has 15 residues. V gave up 1 base and J gave up 4 bases, with 11 bases separating them. From germline, CDR1 is MNHNS and CDR2 SASEGT. This CDR3 reads CASSEGWGVNQPQHF. Here the CDR3 DNA reads TGTGCCAGCAGTGAAGGTTGGGGGGTAAATCAGCCCCAGCATTTT.

The chain has TRBV11-2 and TRBJ2-3; 8 bases are a match to TRBD2. V lost 5 bases and J lost 2; bases outside the gene matches: 18. The CDR3 spans 19 residues. Germline V gene sequence: CDR1 SGHAT, CDR2 FQNNGV. CDR3 in amino acids: CASSIRVFGGVSNTDTQYF. For the CDR3, the DNA is TGTGCCAGCAGCATTAGGGTTTTCGGGGGGGTGTCAAACACAGATACGCAGTATTTT.

CDR3: CSASTGGTTNEKLFF. The CDR3 DNA follows: TGCAGCGCCTCGACAGGGGGCACAACTAATGAAAAACTGTTTTTT. J is TRBJ1-4 and V is TRBV29-1; 10 bases map to TRBD1. CDR3 length: 15 residues. Germline trimming cut 7 bases from V and 0 bases from J; bases unmatched to any gene: 5. Germline loops: CDR1 SQVTM, CDR2 ANQGSEA.

This clone was recorded only once. The chain uses TRBV18 and TRBJ1-3; TRBD1 agrees at 9 bases. The CDR3 loop spans 12 amino acids. With V trimmed by 6 bases and J by 8 bases, 2 bases remained unmatched. Germline V gene sequence: CDR1 KGHSH, CDR2 LQKENI. CDR3 region: CASSRDRDTIYF. CDR3 DNA: TGTGCCAGCTCCCGGGACAGGGACACCATATATTTT.

V and J are TRBV5-8 and TRBJ1-5, with 10 bases identical to TRBD1. Germline CDR1 reads SGHTS; CDR2 reads YDEGEE. The junction had 6 bases not matched to a gene; V was cut back by 0 bases and J by 3 bases. The CDR3 is 17 amino acids. The CDR3: CASSLGQGARNNQPQHF. CDR3 DNA: TGTGCCAGCAGCTTGGGACAGGGGGCGCGGAACAATCAGCCCCAGCATTTT.

The CDR3 sequence: CASSWAGYEQYF. The CDR3, as DNA: TGTGCCAGCAGCTGGGCGGGCTACGAGCAGTACTTC. V is TRBV14 and J is TRBJ2-7, with TRBD2 as a possible D gene (5 bases). The CDR3 loop spans 12 amino acids. The V gene's germline CDR1 is SGHDN and CDR2 FVKESK. V was pared by 5 bases and J by 3 bases, with 8 bases between.

The V and J genes are TRBV18 and TRBJ2-7, with no clear D. CDR3 length: 11 residues. V shed 3 bases and J shed 2 bases, with 2 bases lying between them. Germline assignment: CDR1 KGHSH and CDR2 LQKENI. Here the CDR3 reads CASSPTYEQYF. CDR3 nucleotide sequence: TGTGCCAGCTCACCCACCTACGAGCAGTACTTC.

V and J are TRBV29-1 and TRBJ1-2; 8 bases match TRBD1. The CDR3 is 11 amino acids. CDR1 SQVTM and CDR2 ANQGSEA come from the germline V gene. The V and J ends lost 4 bases and 10 bases, in that order; junction bases with no gene match: 5. The CDR3 here is CSVAQGADYTF. The CDR3 nucleotides are TGCAGCGTTGCCCAGGGGGCCGACTACACCTTC.

In its sample, this clone was seen a few times. The CDR3 DNA reads as TGTGCCAGCAGTGGAGATACCTACGAGCAGTACTTC. As protein: CASSGDTYEQYF. V usage is TRBV2 and J usage is TRBJ2-7; D uncertain. Germline V gene lookup returns CDR1 SNHLY and CDR2 FYNNEI. V lost 4 bases, J lost 2 bases, and 6 bases lay in between. This CDR3 spans 12 amino acids.

The chain has TRBV30 and TRBJ1-1; D not resolved. CDR1 is GTSNPN and CDR2 is SVGIG in the germline V gene (reference sequence). Trimming took 0 bases from V and 2 from J, leaving 7 bases between them. The length of the CDR3 is 13 residues. The CDR3 here is CAWSVAVNTEAFF. CDR3 in DNA: TGTGCCTGGAGTGTAGCGGTTAACACTGAAGCTTTCTTT.

This clone was seen a handful of times. The chain has TRBV6-1 and TRBJ1-1; the D is unclear. Trimming removed 5 bases at V and 4 bases at J, with 14 bases between. This CDR3 contains 14 residues. Germline CDR1 reads MNHNS; CDR2 reads SASEGT. The DNA for the CDR3 is TGTGCCAGCAGTCCCGGACTGACGAGCACTGAAGCTTTCTTT. Amino acids: CASSPGLTSTEAFF.

The chain combines TRBV6-5 with TRBJ2-3; possible D gene TRBD2, 6 bases. CDR1 and CDR2 (germline): MNHEY, SVGAGI. This CDR3 is built from 15 residues. Deletions cut 6 bases from V and 6 bases from J, with 19 bases between. The CDR3 nucleotides are TGTGCCAGCAGCGGCGCGGGGTTCGGGTCGGATACGCAGTATTTT. This encodes CASSGAGFGSDTQYF.

The chain links TRBV30 to TRBJ1-2, with 8 bases that match TRBD1. The CDR3 extends over 15 amino acids. V trimming: 4 bases; J trimming: 4 bases; junction bases outside the gene matches: 11. In germline, CDR1 is GTSNPN, CDR2 SVGIG (reference sequence). CDR3 sequence reads: CAWNFAGGAGYGYTF. CDR3 sequence (DNA): TGTGCCTGGAATTTTGCAGGGGGCGCGGGCTATGGCTACACCTTC.

This sequence joins TRBV13 and TRBJ2-7; 10 bases match TRBD2. The CDR3 covers 15 residues. Germline V gives CDR1 PRHDT, CDR2 FYEKMQ (reference sequence). V was pared by 7 bases and J by 5 bases, with 11 bases of the junction left unmatched. CDR3 nucleotides: TGTGCCAGCACCTCTAATGGCCTAGCGGGAGACGAGCAGTACTTC. Translating it yields CASTSNGLAGDEQYF.

This chain connects TRBV30 to TRBJ2-2, with 11 bases matching TRBD2. Losses at the gene ends were 0 bases for V and 5 bases for J; bases not matched to a gene: 8. Germline CDR1 reads GTSNPN; CDR2 reads SVGIG (reference sequence). The CDR3 is 17 residues long. CDR3 bases: TGTGCCTGGAGTGTACTTCTACTAGCGGGAGTTACCGGGGAGCTGTTTTTT. Residues: CAWSVLLLAGVTGELFF.

The gene calls are TRBV12-1 and TRBJ2-1; whether TRBD2, the table's D call, matches the DNA was not checked. TRBV12-1 is a known pseudogene. This CDR3 is 16 amino acids long. The chain's CDR3 is CASSWGTSGRNDEQFF. The CDR3 region has the DNA TGTGCCAGCAGCTGGGGGACTAGCGGGAGGAACGATGAGCAGTTCTTC.

V and J are TRBV30 and TRBJ2-1; 8 bases match TRBD2. V dropped 2 bases and J dropped 4; count of bases not matched to a gene: 10. Germline CDR1 GTSNPN, CDR2 SVGIG (reference sequence). This CDR3 contains 16 residues. The CDR3 is CAWSPSARGVYNEQFF. The CDR3 DNA reads TGTGCCTGGAGTCCCTCCGCGCGGGGGGTATACAATGAGCAGTTCTTC.

The chain employs TRBV5-1 and TRBJ2-3, with D perhaps matching TRBD1 (5 bases). CDR1 and CDR2 from the germline V gene are SGHRS and YFSETQ. This CDR3 has 15 amino acids. The ends were cut back, 3 bases at V and 0 bases at J, with 11 bases in the middle. In DNA, the CDR3 is TGCGCCAGCAGCTCATGGGGCCGGAGCACAGATACGCAGTATTTT. This translates into CASSSWGRSTDTQYF. The complete variable domain, with remaining parts taken from reference TRBV5-1 and TRBJ2-3, reads KAGVTQTPRYLIKTRGQQVTLSCSPISGHRSVSWYQQTPGQGLQFLFEYFSETQRNKGNFPGRFSGRQFSNSRSEMNVSTLELGDSALYLCASSSWGRSTDTQYFGPGTRLTVL.

This clone has only a few counts. The chain links TRBV6-1 to TRBJ2-7; 12 nucleotides match TRBD2. The CDR3 length is 14 residues. Germline V CDR1 and CDR2: MNHNS, SASEGT. V trimming: 4 bases; J trimming: 5 bases; junction bases outside the gene matches: 3. The CDR3 DNA reads TGTGCCAGCAGTGGACTAGCGGGAGTGGACGAGCAGTACTTC. Residues: CASSGLAGVDEQYF.